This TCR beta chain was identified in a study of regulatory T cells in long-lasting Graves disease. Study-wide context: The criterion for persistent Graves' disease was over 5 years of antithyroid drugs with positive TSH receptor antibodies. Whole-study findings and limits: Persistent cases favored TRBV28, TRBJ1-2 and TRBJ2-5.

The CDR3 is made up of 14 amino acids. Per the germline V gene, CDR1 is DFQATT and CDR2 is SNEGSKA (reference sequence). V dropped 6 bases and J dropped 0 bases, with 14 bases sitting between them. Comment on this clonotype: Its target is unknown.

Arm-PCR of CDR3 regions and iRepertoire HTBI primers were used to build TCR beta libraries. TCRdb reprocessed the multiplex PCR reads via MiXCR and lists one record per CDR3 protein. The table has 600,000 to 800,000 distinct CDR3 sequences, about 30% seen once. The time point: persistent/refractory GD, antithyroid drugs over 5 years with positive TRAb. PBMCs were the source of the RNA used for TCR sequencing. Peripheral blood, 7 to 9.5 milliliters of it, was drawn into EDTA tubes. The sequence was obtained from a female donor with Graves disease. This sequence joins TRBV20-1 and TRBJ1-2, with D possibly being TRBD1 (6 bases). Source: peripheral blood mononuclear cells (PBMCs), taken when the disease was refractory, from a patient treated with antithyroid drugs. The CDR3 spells CSATRDNANYGYTF. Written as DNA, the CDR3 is TGCAGTGCAACCCGGGACAACGCTAACTATGGCTACACCTTC.